These 18 T cell receptor beta chains originate from one sample sequenced in a study of a mutant IDH1 vaccine in newly diagnosed glioma (dated by TCRdb to 2020 to 2022). Antigens of these TCRs are unknown. Libraries were made using the immunoSEQ multiplex PCR assay. TCRdb stores this immuneACCESS table with in-frame sequences only. Part of the clones is absent; in the studies checked, under half of the shortfall reflects unresolved V genes, and no reason is known for the rest. The sample contains tens of thousands of clones, 83% of them found a single time. The leading ten clones occupy 3% to 4% of the sample. The sample's time point label is to be understood as: week 47, end of study. Each vaccine dose was 300 ug of a 20-mer mutant IDH1 peptide in Montanide, given subcutaneously with topical imiquimod. The source was PBMCs, collected from a glioma patient whose treatment included an IDH1 peptide vaccine. Receptors were obtained from a woman between 50 and 59 years old with glioma.

The V and J genes are TRBV5-1 and TRBJ2-1; 8 bases match TRBD1. The CDR3 spans 13 residues. Unmatched junction bases numbered 9, after V lost 7 bases and J lost 9 bases. Per the germline V gene, CDR1 is SGHRS and CDR2 is YFSETQ. The CDR3 is CASGFGQGREQFF. CDR3 bases: TGCGCCAGCGGTTTCGGACAGGGTCGTGAGCAGTTCTTC.

This sequence joins TRBV5-4 and TRBJ2-5, with D maybe TRBD1 (7 bases). The CDR3 totals 17 residues. V was trimmed by 4 bases and J by 2 bases, leaving 21 bases between them. Germline V CDR1 and CDR2: SGHNT, YYREEE (reference sequence). CDR3 region: CASSRDPTRGLQETQYF. In DNA form, the CDR3 reads TGTGCCAGCAGCAGGGACCCGACTAGGGGGCTACAAGAGACCCAGTACTTC.

The CDR3 coding sequence is TGCGCCAGCACTACTAAGGGGCACCTTATGAACACTGAAGCTTTCTTT. Its protein is CASTTKGHLMNTEAFF. The chain recombines TRBV10-1 with TRBJ1-1; D perhaps matches TRBD1 (5 bases). CDR1 is WNHNN, CDR2 SYGVQD, per germline (reference sequence). This CDR3 is 16 amino acids long. Deletions cut 7 bases from V and 0 bases from J, with 18 bases between.

This chain links TRBV5-1 with TRBJ1-1, with 8 bases fitting TRBD1. The germline V gene has CDR1 SGHRS and CDR2 YFSETQ. CDR3 length: 15 residues. With V trimmed by 4 bases and J by 1 base, 6 bases remained unmatched. CDR3 DNA: TGCGCCAGCAGCATTGACGGACAGGGGAACACTGAAGCTTTCTTT. Translating gives CASSIDGQGNTEAFF.

The rearrangement uses TRBV29-1 and TRBJ1-1, with D hard to call. Germline V gene data show CDR1 as SQVTM and CDR2 as ANQGSEA. Trimming took 2 bases from V and 2 from J, leaving 9 bases between them. The CDR3 is made up of 13 amino acids. CDR3 bases: TGCAGCGTTGAATTACAGCAAAACACTGAAGCTTTCTTT. Amino acids: CSVELQQNTEAFF. Full variable domain (rest looked up from reference TRBV29-1 and TRBJ1-1): SAVISQKPSRDICQRGTSLTIQCQVDSQVTMMFWYRQQPGQSLTLIATANQGSEATYESGFVIDKFPISRPNLTFSTLTVSNMSPEDSSIYLCSVELQQNTEAFFGQGTRLTVV.

The V gene is TRBV7-3, the J gene TRBJ1-2; 7 bases map to TRBD1. Germline V gene data show CDR1 as SGHTA and CDR2 as FQGTGA. The J segment lost 7 bases and the V segment lost 3 bases, leaving 8 bases of the junction unmatched. The CDR3 has 14 residues. CDR3 in amino acids: CASSLRTGAGGYTF. The DNA for the CDR3 is TGTGCCAGCAGCTTGAGGACAGGAGCGGGTGGCTACACCTTC.

V gene TRBV6-1 combines with J gene TRBJ1-5; D is perhaps TRBD1 (5 bases). The ends were cut back, 7 bases at V and 5 bases at J, with 15 bases in the middle. This CDR3 spans 14 amino acids. Germline assignment: CDR1 MNHNS and CDR2 SASEGT. The CDR3 nucleotides are TGTGCCAGCACTTATTCAGGGAAGGATCAGCCCCAGCATTTT. Protein product: CASTYSGKDQPQHF.

The sample holds one count of this clone. This chain uses TRBV13 with TRBJ2-5; a weak D match, TRBD1 (5 bases). This CDR3 is built from 13 residues. The V end lost 2 bases, the J end lost 5 bases, and 9 bases lay between the germline ends. CDR1 and CDR2 (germline): PRHDT, FYEKMQ (reference sequence). The CDR3 nucleotides are TGTGCCAGCAGCTTACAAGGGGCGGAGACCCAGTACTTC. Amino acid sequence: CASSLQGAETQYF.

The V and J genes are TRBV7-9 and TRBJ2-7; 10 positions match TRBD2. CDR3 length: 14 amino acids. Germline CDR1 reads SEHNR; CDR2 reads FQNEAQ (reference sequence). With V trimmed by 5 bases and J by 6 bases, 7 bases remained unmatched. The CDR3 loop is CASSPGTSVREQYF. DNA of the CDR3: TGTGCCAGCAGCCCCGGGACTAGCGTACGCGAGCAGTACTTC.

This clone was found once. The V call is TRBV30, the J call TRBJ1-2; 8 bases are a match to TRBD1. Unmatched junction bases numbered 7, after V lost 4 bases and J lost 0 bases. The germline CDR1 and CDR2 sequences are GTSNPN and SVGIG (reference sequence). CDR3 length equals 15 residues. In nucleotides, the CDR3 is TGTGCCTGGACGTCGAAGACAGGGGCTAACTATGGCTACACCTTC. Translating gives CAWTSKTGANYGYTF.

The CDR3 DNA is TGCGCCAGCAGGTGGCAAGGGGGAACTGAAGCTTTCTTT. As protein: CASRWQGGTEAFF. The gene calls are TRBV5-1 and TRBJ1-1; D is perhaps TRBD1 (6 bases). CDR3 length: 13 residues. The V and J ends lost 5 bases and 5 bases respectively, with 13 bases between them. The V gene's germline CDR1 is SGHRS and CDR2 YFSETQ.

This chain uses TRBV7-6 with TRBJ1-1, with D maybe TRBD1 (5 bases). CDR3 length equals 15 residues. V was pared by 2 bases and J by 4 bases, with 14 bases between. The germline V gene has CDR1 SGHVS and CDR2 FNYEAQ. CDR3 DNA: TGTGCCAGCAGCTTATCGGGGGGTGCCGGCACTGAAGCTTTCTTT. Translated, it gives CASSLSGGAGTEAFF.

The sample holds a few counts of this clone. The chain carries TRBV19 and TRBJ1-1; D call uncertain. Germline CDR1 reads LNHDA; CDR2 reads SQIVND (reference sequence). V lost 6 bases, J lost 4 bases, and 12 bases lay in between. This CDR3 is built from 13 residues. CDR3: CASSPAGFTEAFF. In nucleotides, the CDR3 is TGTGCCAGTAGCCCAGCGGGGTTCACTGAAGCTTTCTTT.

V usage is TRBV2 and J usage is TRBJ1-5, with unresolved D. This CDR3 is 18 amino acids long. Deletions cut 6 bases from V and 3 bases from J, with 24 bases between. Germline values: CDR1 SNHLY, CDR2 FYNNEI. The CDR3 reads CASSHLSYRAANNQPQHF. The DNA of the CDR3 is TGTGCCAGCAGCCATTTATCCTACCGGGCCGCTAACAATCAGCCCCAGCATTTT. Together with reference TRBV2 and TRBJ1-5, the CDR3 gives the full variable domain: EPEVTQTPSHQVTQMGQEVILRCVPISNHLYFYWYRQILGQKVEFLVSFYNNEISEKSEIFDDQFSVERPDGSNFTLKIRSTKLEDSAMYFCASSHLSYRAANNQPQHFGDGTRLSIL.

This clone has only one observation. V usage is TRBV19 and J usage is TRBJ2-1; 9 bases are a match to TRBD1. Germline CDR1 and CDR2: LNHDA and SQIVND (reference sequence). Unmatched junction bases numbered 13, after V lost 9 bases and J lost 7 bases. The CDR3 runs 15 residues. The CDR3 region is CASQKGTGFWNEQFF. CDR3 in DNA: TGTGCCAGCCAGAAAGGGACAGGGTTTTGGAATGAGCAGTTCTTC.

The chain links TRBV2 to TRBJ1-4; D gene ambiguous. V was trimmed by 1 base and J by 6 bases, leaving 3 bases between them. The CDR3 has 12 amino acids. The germline CDR1 and CDR2 sequences are SNHLY and FYNNEI. DNA for the CDR3: TGTGCCAGCAGTGAAGGGTATGAAAAACTGTTTTTT. Translating gives CASSEGYEKLFF.

The CDR3 reads CASSPSGPQAFF. The CDR3 coding sequence is TGTGCCAGCTCACCGTCGGGGCCGCAGGCTTTCTTT. This rearrangement joins TRBV18 to TRBJ1-1, with D maybe TRBD1 (5 bases). Deletions cut 3 bases from V and 11 bases from J, with 13 bases between. The CDR3 totals 12 residues. Germline V gene data show CDR1 as KGHSH and CDR2 as LQKENI.

The rearrangement uses TRBV2 and TRBJ1-2; no clear D gene. The germline gives CDR1 SNHLY, CDR2 FYNNEI. The CDR3 is made up of 11 amino acids. Trimming took 6 bases from V and 8 from J, leaving 10 bases between them. CDR3 sequence: CASRGSGGYTF. The CDR3 DNA is TGTGCCAGCAGGGGATCAGGCGGCTACACCTTC.